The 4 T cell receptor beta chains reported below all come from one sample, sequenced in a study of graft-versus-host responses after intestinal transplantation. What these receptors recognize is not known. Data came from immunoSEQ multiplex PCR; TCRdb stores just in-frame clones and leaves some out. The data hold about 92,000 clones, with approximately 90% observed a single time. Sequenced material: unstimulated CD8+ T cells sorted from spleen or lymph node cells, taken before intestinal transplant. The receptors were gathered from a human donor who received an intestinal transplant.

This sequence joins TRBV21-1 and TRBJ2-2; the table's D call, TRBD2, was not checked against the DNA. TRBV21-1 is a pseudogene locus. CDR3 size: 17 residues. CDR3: CASTNRTSKGVTGELFF. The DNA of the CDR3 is TGTGCCAGCACCAATAGGACTAGCAAGGGGGTCACCGGGGAGCTGTTTTTT.

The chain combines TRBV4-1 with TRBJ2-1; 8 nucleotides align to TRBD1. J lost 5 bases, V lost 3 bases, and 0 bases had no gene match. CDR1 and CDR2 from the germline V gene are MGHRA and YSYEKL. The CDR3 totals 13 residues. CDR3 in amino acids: CASSQDRDNEQFF. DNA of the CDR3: TGCGCCAGCAGCCAGGACAGGGACAATGAGCAGTTCTTC.

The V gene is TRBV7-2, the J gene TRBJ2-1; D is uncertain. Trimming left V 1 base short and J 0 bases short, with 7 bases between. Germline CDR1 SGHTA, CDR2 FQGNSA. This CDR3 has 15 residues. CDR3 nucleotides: TGTGCCAGCAGCTTAGTGGGCCCCTCCTACAATGAGCAGTTCTTC. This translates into CASSLVGPSYNEQFF. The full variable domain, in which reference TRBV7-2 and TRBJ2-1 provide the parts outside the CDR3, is GAGVSQSPSNKVTEKGKDVELRCDPISGHTALYWYRQSLGQGLEFLIYFQGNSAPDKSGLPSDRFSAERTGGSVSTLTIQRTQQEDSAVYLCASSLVGPSYNEQFFGPGTRLTVL.

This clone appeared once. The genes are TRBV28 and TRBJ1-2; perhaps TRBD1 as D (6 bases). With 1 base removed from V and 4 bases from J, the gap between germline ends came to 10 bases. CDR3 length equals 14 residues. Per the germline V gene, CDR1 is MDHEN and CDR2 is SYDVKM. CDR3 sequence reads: CASSLYGTLYGYTF. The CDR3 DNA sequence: TGTGCCAGCAGTTTATATGGGACACTCTATGGCTACACCTTC.